A selection of T cell receptor beta chains follows, all from one sample in a study of shared T cell receptors in the human thymus. Produced via immunoSEQ multiplex PCR; TCRdb's table is partial and in-frame only. The sample has roughly 660,000 clones; 85% to 90% are singletons. The sample was also linked to a second study, of human thymus T cells.

Material for sequencing was thymocytes. These receptors came from a boy in the first two years of life with a congenital heart defect. The CDR3 runs from the conserved cysteine through the conserved F or W. D genes are given only for firm matches.

CDR3: CASSSVLAGVGKTQYF; DNA: TGTGCCAGCTCATCCGTTCTAGCGGGAGTCGGAAAGACCCAGTACTTC; J: TRBJ2-5; D: TRBD2; V: TRBV18
CDR3: CASSDVAGKEYNEQFF; DNA: TGTGCCAGCAGTGATGTAGCGGGAAAAGAGTACAATGAGCAGTTCTTC; J: TRBJ2-1; D: TRBD2; V: TRBV2
CDR3: CAWSPISRVQGYEQYF; DNA: TGTGCCTGGAGTCCAATCTCCAGAGTACAGGGGTACGAGCAGTACTTC; J: TRBJ2-7; D: TRBD1; V: TRBV30
CDR3: CASSSPGRRELSSTSTDTQYF; DNA: TGTGCCAGCAGTTCCCCAGGACGGCGGGAGCTTTCGAGCACGAGCACAGATACGCAGTATTTT; J: TRBJ2-3; D: TRBD2; V: TRBV27
CDR3: CASSFWQVRYGYTF; DNA: TGCGCCAGCAGCTTTTGGCAGGTTCGCTATGGCTACACCTTC; J: TRBJ1-2; D: -; V: TRBV5-1
CDR3: CASSPHPRTGAPDYLAYEQYF; DNA: TGCGCCAGCAGCCCTCACCCCAGGACAGGGGCACCCGACTATCTCGCCTACGAGCAGTACTTC; J: TRBJ2-7; D: TRBD1; V: TRBV4-1
CDR3: CAWSNHPPGLAGANEQFF; DNA: TGTGCCTGGAGTAACCATCCTCCGGGACTAGCGGGAGCCAATGAGCAGTTCTTC; J: TRBJ2-1; D: TRBD2; V: TRBV30
CDR3: CASSSPRWGDTGELFF; DNA: TGTGCCAGCAGCTCCCCACGTTGGGGAGACACCGGGGAGCTGTTTTTT; J: TRBJ2-2; D: -; V: TRBV7-2
CDR3: CAWSRRGEKLFF; DNA: TGTGCCTGGTCCCGCCGGGGAGAAAAACTGTTTTTT; J: TRBJ1-4; D: -; V: TRBV30
CDR3: CASSLGGVREKLFF; DNA: TGTGCCAGCAGCTTGGGGGGGGTTCGAGAAAAACTGTTTTTT; J: TRBJ1-4; D: -; V: TRBV5-5
CDR3: CASSLWGSGVTSYEQYF; DNA: TGTGCCAGCAGCTTATGGGGCAGCGGGGTGACCTCCTACGAGCAGTACTTC; J: TRBJ2-7; D: TRBD2; V: TRBV7-2
CDR3: CAISDLTSGSGEETQYF; DNA: TGTGCCATCAGTGACCTTACTAGCGGGAGCGGGGAAGAGACCCAGTACTTC; J: TRBJ2-5; D: TRBD2; V: TRBV10-3
CDR3: CASSQDNREGGYEQYF; DNA: TGTGCCAGCAGCCAAGATAACCGGGAGGGCGGCTACGAGCAGTACTTC; J: TRBJ2-7; D: TRBD2; V: TRBV14
CDR3: CASSLAGSSYEQYF; DNA: TGTGCCAGCAGCTTAGCGGGAAGCTCCTACGAGCAGTACTTC; J: TRBJ2-7; D: TRBD2; V: TRBV5-5
CDR3: CASSIVGTSAVNEQFF; DNA: TGTGCCAGTAGTATAGTTGGGACTAGCGCCGTGAATGAGCAGTTCTTC; J: TRBJ2-1; D: TRBD2; V: TRBV19
CDR3: CASSSSGLQLAGGQFF; DNA: TGTGCCAGCAGCTCTTCGGGATTACAACTAGCGGGAGGGCAGTTCTTC; J: TRBJ2-1; D: TRBD2; V: TRBV7-6